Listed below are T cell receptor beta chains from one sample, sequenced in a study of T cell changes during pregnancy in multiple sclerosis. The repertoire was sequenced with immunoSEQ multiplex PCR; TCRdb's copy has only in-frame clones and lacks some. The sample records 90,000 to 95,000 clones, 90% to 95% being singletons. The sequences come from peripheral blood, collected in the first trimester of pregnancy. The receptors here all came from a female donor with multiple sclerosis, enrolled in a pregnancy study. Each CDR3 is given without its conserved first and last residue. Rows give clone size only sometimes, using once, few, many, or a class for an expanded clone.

ASSEYRAYSNQPQH | TRBJ1-5 | . | TRBV6-1
ASSPRGPSGNTIY | TRBJ1-3 | . | TRBV7-2
ASSGGGTGGYEAF | TRBJ1-1 | . | TRBV5-1
ASSVLGAWDTQY | TRBJ2-3 | . | TRBV9
ASSLGPGTGAYGYT | TRBJ1-2 | . | TRBV5-1
ASSSATSAIDTQY | TRBJ2-3 | . | TRBV5-1
ASSPGQNTEAF | TRBJ1-1 | . | TRBV4-1
ASNLGGHEKLF | TRBJ1-4 | few | TRBV14
ASSPDRPGPRQETQY | TRBJ2-5 | . | TRBV18
ASSEGPGLDTQY | TRBJ2-3 | once | TRBV6-1
ASSSDRELF | TRBJ1-4 | . | TRBV27
ASSSRAPIMGETQY | TRBJ2-5 | . | TRBV27
ASSQVSQGAGNTEAF | TRBJ1-1 | . | TRBV4-1
ASSIPNGQGLSSEQY | TRBJ2-7 | . | TRBV19
ANPRLREQY | TRBJ2-7 | . | TRBV6-4
ASSAGGLYGYT | TRBJ1-2 | . | TRBV27
ASSFATTSFRNEQF | TRBJ2-1 | . | TRBV11-2
ASSVDGQSSYEQY | TRBJ2-7 | once | TRBV6-1
ASSVGVSRTVVYGYT | TRBJ1-2 | . | TRBV9
ASSVAAGQNYGYT | TRBJ1-2 | . | TRBV9
ASSALDRREKLF | TRBJ1-4 | . | TRBV9
ASGFAGRSYGYT | TRBJ1-2 | . | TRBV12-5
ASTPHQTGLNTEAF | TRBJ1-1 | . | TRBV4-1
ASSLKGWGLAGELF | TRBJ2-2 | . | TRBV7-3
ASTPGTGTTDTQY | TRBJ2-3 | . | TRBV25-1
ASRTLADDTDTQY | TRBJ2-3 | . | TRBV2
ASSQVEGVNQPQH | TRBJ1-5 | . | TRBV4-2
AWRFQGYNYEQY | TRBJ2-7 | . | TRBV30
ASRIGQGSSYNEQF | TRBJ2-1 | . | TRBV2
ASKPTENTEAF | TRBJ1-1 | . | TRBV2
ASTLGARGADYEQY | TRBJ2-7 | . | TRBV2
ASSERTATNEKLF | TRBJ1-4 | . | TRBV2
ASLGRGSGNTIY | TRBJ1-3 | . | TRBV19